These 30 T cell receptor beta chains share one sample of origin, sequenced in a study of blood T cell repertoires in COVID-19. Measured with immunoSEQ multiplex PCR; TCRdb has only the in-frame clones, and not every one. The table has roughly 65,000 clones, 79% seen once. Material: peripheral blood. These receptors were obtained from a man aged 55 to 70 with acute or convalescent COVID-19.

The chain couples TRBV29-1 to TRBJ1-2; no definite D call. With 0 bases removed from V and 2 bases from J, the gap between germline ends came to 19 bases. CDR3 length equals 17 residues. The germline V gene has CDR1 SQVTM and CDR2 ANQGSEA. The CDR3 loop is CSVEERDLEVFNYGYTF. As DNA, the CDR3 is TGCAGCGTTGAAGAGAGAGATCTTGAGGTTTTCAACTATGGCTACACCTTC. Full variable domain (missing parts from reference TRBV29-1 and TRBJ1-2): SAVISQKPSRDICQRGTSLTIQCQVDSQVTMMFWYRQQPGQSLTLIATANQGSEATYESGFVIDKFPISRPNLTFSTLTVSNMSPEDSSIYLCSVEERDLEVFNYGYTFGSGTRLTVV.

This rearrangement joins TRBV23-1 to TRBJ1-2, with TRBD1 matching 7 bases. TRBV23-1 is an ORF, and what it does is uncertain. The CDR3 contains 14 residues. With V trimmed by 7 bases and J by 2 bases, 7 bases remained unmatched. CDR3 residues: CASIRTGSNYGYTF. As DNA, the CDR3 is TGCGCCAGCATCCGGACAGGTTCGAACTATGGCTACACCTTC.

V and J are TRBV19 and TRBJ1-6; the D gene is possibly TRBD1 (6 bases). The CDR3 covers 14 residues. Germline V CDR1 and CDR2: LNHDA, SQIVND (reference sequence). V lost 6 bases and J lost 7, with 13 bases in between. CDR3 DNA: TGTGCCAGTAGGCCCGGGACACAAAATTCACCCCTCCACTTT. Amino acid sequence: CASRPGTQNSPLHF.

The chain carries TRBV11-2 and TRBJ2-7, with 12 nucleotides matching TRBD2. Germline V gene lookup returns CDR1 SGHAT and CDR2 FQNNGV. The V segment lost 1 base and the J segment 2 bases; nucleotides outside the gene matches: 9. The CDR3 contains 18 residues. The CDR3 reads CASSLALAGGATAYEQYF. CDR3 coding DNA: TGTGCCAGCAGCTTAGCACTAGCGGGGGGCGCGACTGCCTACGAGCAGTACTTC.

J is TRBJ1-2 and V is TRBV28; D not certain. V was cut by 5 bases and J by 4 bases, with 11 bases left in between. The CDR3 runs to 13 residues. CDR1 is MDHEN and CDR2 is SYDVKM in the germline V gene. The CDR3 DNA is TGTGCCAGCAGTCCCCCGCATAGCTATGGCTACACCTTC. Translated: CASSPPHSYGYTF.

J is TRBJ2-5 and V is TRBV27; 11 bases are a match to TRBD2. The CDR3 is made up of 15 amino acids. CDR1 MNHEY and CDR2 SMNVEV come from the germline V gene (reference sequence). J gave up 7 bases and V 2 bases, and 6 bases lay outside the gene matches. The CDR3 coding sequence is TGTGCCAGCAGTTTACTAGCGGGGGGCATGGGGACCCAGTACTTC. Protein: CASSLLAGGMGTQYF.

The V gene is TRBV5-1, the J gene TRBJ1-1; TRBD1 matches 7 bases. The CDR3 spans 15 residues. The germline CDR1 and CDR2 sequences are SGHRS and YFSETQ. V lost 0 bases to trimming and J lost 4 bases; unmatched junction nucleotides: 6. The CDR3 loop is CASSLATGVGTEAFF. The CDR3 DNA reads as TGCGCCAGCAGCTTGGCTACAGGGGTAGGCACTGAAGCTTTCTTT.

The V gene is TRBV12-3 or TRBV12-4, the J gene TRBJ1-1, with 7 bases that match TRBD1. CDR3 size: 13 residues. The ends lost 7 bases at V and 5 bases at J; junction bases unmatched: 7. CDR3 protein: CASTPNRGTEAFF. The CDR3 DNA sequence: TGTGCCAGCACTCCAAACAGGGGAACTGAAGCTTTCTTT.

The chain recombines TRBV6-5 with TRBJ2-1, with TRBD2 as a possible D gene (6 bases). The CDR3 extends over 16 amino acids. Germline CDR1 reads MNHEY; CDR2 reads SVGAGI. V was trimmed by 4 bases and J by 2 bases, leaving 15 bases between them. CDR3: CASSWGGQNPYNEQFF. The CDR3 DNA reads TGTGCCAGCAGTTGGGGAGGACAAAACCCCTACAATGAGCAGTTCTTC.

This chain links TRBV11-2 with TRBJ1-4, with D perhaps matching TRBD1 (6 bases). This CDR3 comprises 13 residues. V was trimmed by 5 bases and J by 5 bases, leaving 9 bases between them. The V gene's germline CDR1 is SGHAT and CDR2 FQNNGV. CDR3 amino acids: CASSGGINEKLFF. The CDR3 nucleotides read TGTGCCAGCAGCGGGGGCATAAATGAAAAACTGTTTTTT.

This chain connects TRBV27 to TRBJ1-1, with D possibly matching TRBD1 (5 bases). In germline, CDR1 is MNHEY, CDR2 SMNVEV (reference sequence). Trimming pared 3 bases from V and 0 bases from J, leaving 11 bases between. This CDR3 has 15 residues. Here the CDR3 reads CASSFRVPMNTEAFF. The CDR3 DNA sequence: TGTGCCAGCAGTTTCAGGGTGCCGATGAACACTGAAGCTTTCTTT.

This clone was seen a few times. This rearrangement joins TRBV3-1 (or the pseudogene TRBV3-2) to TRBJ2-5, with 9 bases aligning to TRBD1. Germline V gives CDR1 LGHDT, CDR2 YNNKEL (reference sequence). The CDR3 extends over 16 amino acids. Unmatched junction bases numbered 9, after V lost 0 bases and J lost 7 bases. The CDR3: CASSQDSGTGKVTQYF. DNA for the CDR3: TGTGCCAGCAGCCAAGATTCCGGGACAGGGAAAGTGACCCAGTACTTC.

V is TRBV5-1 and J is TRBJ2-2, with a tentative D call TRBD2 (7 bases). V shed 4 bases and J shed 8 bases, with 12 bases lying between them. Germline CDR1 reads SGHRS; CDR2 reads YFSETQ. There are 13 residues in the CDR3. CDR3 sequence reads: CASSRGASGELFF. CDR3 in DNA: TGCGCCAGCAGCCGGGGGGCGTCGGGGGAGCTGTTTTTT.

This clone was counted a few times. The chain employs TRBV11-3 and TRBJ2-2; 7 bases match TRBD1. CDR1 and CDR2 (germline): SGHNT, YENEEA. The V gene end was trimmed by 1 base and the J gene end by 2 bases; junction bases not matched to a gene: 7. The CDR3 covers 17 residues. The CDR3 DNA follows: TGTGCCAGCAGCTTAGGAACCGGGACAGATAACACCGGGGAGCTGTTTTTT. Amino acids: CASSLGTGTDNTGELFF.

The gene calls are TRBV2 and TRBJ2-6; D might be TRBD2 (5 bases). The V gene lost 4 bases and the J gene lost 2 bases, with 12 bases spanning the gap. CDR3 length equals 16 residues. Germline CDR1 and CDR2: SNHLY and FYNNEI. The CDR3, as DNA: TGTGCCAGCAGTGCCAGCGGTCGGGCTGGGGCCAACGTCCTGACTTTC. Translation: CASSASGRAGANVLTF. Full variable domain (remainder filled in from reference TRBV2 and TRBJ2-6): EPEVTQTPSHQVTQMGQEVILRCVPISNHLYFYWYRQILGQKVEFLVSFYNNEISEKSEIFDDQFSVERPDGSNFTLKIRSTKLEDSAMYFCASSASGRAGANVLTFGAGSRLTVL.

The chain joins TRBV27 to TRBJ1-6; D may be TRBD1 (6 bases). The germline V gene encodes CDR1 MNHEY and CDR2 SMNVEV (reference sequence). The CDR3 extends over 14 amino acids. V was pared by 6 bases and J by 4 bases, with 10 bases between. The DNA of the CDR3 is TGTGCCAGCAGCAGACAGGATTATAATTCACCCCTCCACTTT. It encodes CASSRQDYNSPLHF.

This clone was counted a few times. The chain uses TRBV4-1 and TRBJ2-7, with D perhaps matching TRBD2 (5 bases). The germline gives CDR1 MGHRA, CDR2 YSYEKL. There are 15 residues in the CDR3. V dropped 0 bases and J dropped 3 bases, with 12 bases sitting between them. CDR3 loop: CASSQDMASGYEQYF. CDR3 nucleotides: TGCGCCAGCAGCCAAGATATGGCCAGCGGCTACGAGCAGTACTTC.

V and J are TRBV9 and TRBJ2-7, with D perhaps TRBD1 (5 bases). Trimming removed 0 bases from V and 2 bases from J, with 9 bases in between. The CDR3 spans 14 residues. Germline V CDR1 and CDR2: SGDLS, YYNGEE. DNA of the CDR3: TGTGCCAGCAGCGTAGAGGCAGGGACCTACGAGCAGTACTTC. Encoded protein: CASSVEAGTYEQYF.

The V call is TRBV6-5, the J call TRBJ1-4; possibly TRBD1 for D (6 bases). The CDR3 contains 15 residues. Trimming took 1 base from V and 3 from J, leaving 9 bases between them. Germline V gives CDR1 MNHEY, CDR2 SVGAGI. The CDR3: CASSYLGTPNEKLFF. As DNA, the CDR3 is TGTGCCAGCAGTTACTTGGGGACACCTAATGAAAAACTGTTTTTT.

This clone showed up just a few times. A read error may account for a junction end that differs from germline. The chain has TRBV6-2 or TRBV6-3 and TRBJ2-2, with 11 bases fitting TRBD2. Germline V gene sequence: CDR1 MNHEY, CDR2 SVGEGT. CDR3 size: 20 residues. This chain's CDR3 is CASSYPTSSSGGTKTGELFF. The CDR3 region has the DNA TGTGCCAGCAGTTACCCGACGTCCTCTAGCGGGGGGACGAAAACCGGGGAGCTGTTTTTT.

This sequence joins TRBV10-3 and TRBJ1-3, with 9 positions matching TRBD1. CDR1 and CDR2 (germline): ENHRY, SYGVKD. J was trimmed by 4 bases and V by 0 bases; bases with no gene match: 4. This CDR3 has 16 residues. CDR3 residues: CAISESGTGNGNTIYF. For the CDR3, the DNA is TGTGCCATCAGTGAGTCCGGGACAGGGAACGGAAACACCATATATTTT.

The V gene is TRBV19, the J gene TRBJ1-2, with TRBD1 matching 7 bases. The CDR3 extends over 16 amino acids. Looked up from germline, CDR1 is LNHDA and CDR2 is SQIVND (reference sequence). The trim removed 0 bases at V and 2 bases at J, leaving 6 bases unmatched. Here the CDR3 DNA reads TGTGCCAGTAGTATAGACGGGACAGAGATGAACTATGGCTACACCTTC. As protein: CASSIDGTEMNYGYTF.

The chain is built from TRBV19 and TRBJ1-4; D remains unclear. The CDR3 length is 11 residues. Germline-derived CDR1 and CDR2 are LNHDA and SQIVND (reference sequence). The V and J ends lost 4 bases and 7 bases respectively, with 4 bases between them. The CDR3 loop is CASSNSEKLFF. CDR3 in DNA: TGTGCCAGTAGTAACTCTGAAAAACTGTTTTTT.

This clone was observed a few times. The chain has TRBV5-1 and TRBJ1-1; maybe TRBD1 (6 bases). Per the germline V gene, CDR1 is SGHRS and CDR2 is YFSETQ. With 2 bases removed from V and 3 bases from J, the gap between germline ends came to 14 bases. This CDR3 spans 15 amino acids. The CDR3 DNA reads TGCGCCAGCAGCTTACTGCAGGGGTCAGACACTGAAGCTTTCTTT. Its translation: CASSLLQGSDTEAFF.

The chain carries TRBV6-2 or TRBV6-3 and TRBJ2-7; TRBD2 agrees at 7 bases. The germline V gene has CDR1 MNHEY and CDR2 SVGEGT. The CDR3 has 15 residues. V was pared by 2 bases and J by 0 bases, with 4 bases of the junction left unmatched. The CDR3 loop reads CASSYGAGVSYEQYF. The CDR3 nucleotides read TGTGCCAGCAGTTACGGTGCGGGGGTCTCCTACGAGCAGTACTTC.

The rearrangement links TRBV6-5 to TRBJ2-7; 9 bases are a match to TRBD2. The germline V gene has CDR1 MNHEY and CDR2 SVGAGI. V was clipped by 2 bases and J by 3 bases; unmatched bases: 5. The CDR3 loop spans 15 amino acids. The CDR3 nucleotides read TGTGCCAGCAGTTACCGAGGGACTAGCCTCTACGAGCAGTACTTC. Translated: CASSYRGTSLYEQYF.

The chain has TRBV9 and TRBJ2-1; a weak D match, TRBD2 (6 bases). The germline CDR1 and CDR2 sequences are SGDLS and YYNGEE. The V and J ends lost 3 bases and 6 bases respectively, with 19 bases between them. The CDR3 sequence is 16 residues long. CDR3 coding DNA: TGTGCCAGCAGCGCCCCAACCGGGACTCCTAGCAATGAGCAGTTCTTC. Translating gives CASSAPTGTPSNEQFF. The full variable domain, completed using reference TRBV9 and TRBJ2-1, is DSGVTQTPKHLITATGQRVTLRCSPRSGDLSVYWYQQSLDQGLQFLIQYYNGEERAKGNILERFSAQQFPDLHSELNLSSLELGDSALYFCASSAPTGTPSNEQFFGPGTRLTVL.

This rearrangement joins TRBV5-1 to TRBJ1-4; 10 positions agree with TRBD1. Per germline, CDR1 SGHRS and CDR2 YFSETQ. Trimming at V came to 4 bases and at J to 1 base, leaving 16 bases not matched to a gene. The CDR3 loop spans 20 amino acids. This CDR3 reads CASSDFWGTGDRVTNEKLFF. DNA of the CDR3: TGCGCCAGCAGCGACTTTTGGGGGACAGGGGATCGAGTAACTAATGAAAAACTGTTTTTT.

V gene TRBV27 combines with J gene TRBJ2-7; 9 nucleotides match TRBD1. This CDR3 is built from 14 residues. J lost 3 bases, V lost 4 bases, and 4 bases had no gene match. Germline loops: CDR1 MNHEY, CDR2 SMNVEV (reference sequence). In DNA form, the CDR3 reads TGTGCCAGCAGTTCGGGACAGGGAAACTACGAGCAGTACTTC. This codes for CASSSGQGNYEQYF.

This chain uses TRBV3-1 (or the pseudogene TRBV3-2) with TRBJ1-2, with D maybe TRBD1 (5 bases). The CDR3 is 14 residues long. With 2 bases removed from V and 4 bases from J, the gap between germline ends came to 11 bases. Germline V CDR1 and CDR2: LGHDT, YNNKEL (reference sequence). CDR3 in DNA: TGTGCCAGCAGCCAACCGGGGGGGAGCTATGGCTACACCTTC. This sequence encodes CASSQPGGSYGYTF.